This entry lists 3 T cell receptor beta chains sequenced from one sample in a study of beta chain features in type 1 diabetes. The authors reverse transcribed all of the isolated RNA, so sequencing captured expressed TCRB transcripts. Produced via immunoSEQ multiplex PCR; TCRdb's table is partial and in-frame only. In the table there are 250,000 or so clones, roughly 22% of which are singletons. Study observations and caveats: Within each of all four CD4+ subsets, Type 1 diabetes patients had TCRB CDR3s that were moderately but significantly shorter.

No antigen has been assigned to these receptors. The sample taken for sequencing was naive CD4+ T cells from blood. The receptors come from a woman aged 40 to 50 with type 1 diabetes.

This clone has just a few counts. This rearrangement joins TRBV7-3 to TRBJ2-5; D is undetermined. The CDR3 runs 13 residues. In germline, CDR1 is SGHTA, CDR2 FQGTGA. V gave up 2 bases and J gave up 4 bases, with 8 bases separating them. CDR3: CASSLGSGETQYF. CDR3 in DNA: TGTGCCAGCAGCTTAGGTTCAGGAGAGACCCAGTACTTC. Using reference TRBV7-3 and TRBJ2-5 for the parts outside the CDR3, the full variable domain is GAGVSQTPSNKVTEKGKYVELRCDPISGHTALYWYRQSLGQGPEFLIYFQGTGAADDSGLPNDRFFAVRPEGSVSTLKIQRTERGDSAVYLCASSLGSGETQYFGPGTRLLVL.

Details on this clone: A junction boundary mismatches the germline segment, possibly from a read error. CDR3 residues: CASIVRTGENTGELFF. CDR3 bases: TGTGCCAGCATCGTACGGACAGGGGAAAATACCGGGGAGCTGTTTTTT. The chain joins TRBV9 to TRBJ2-2; TRBD1 aligns across 9 bases. The V gene's germline CDR1 is SGDLS and CDR2 YYNGEE. This CDR3 spans 16 amino acids.

The table lists this clone with a few counts. The CDR3 region is CASSIDRQGAYEQFF. The CDR3 DNA is TGTGCCAGTAGTATAGACCGACAGGGGGCATATGAGCAGTTCTTC. The gene calls are TRBV19 and TRBJ2-1; 10 nucleotides match TRBD1. The germline V gene encodes CDR1 LNHDA and CDR2 SQIVND (reference sequence). This CDR3 has 15 residues. V lost 0 bases to trimming and J lost 8 bases; unmatched junction nucleotides: 4.